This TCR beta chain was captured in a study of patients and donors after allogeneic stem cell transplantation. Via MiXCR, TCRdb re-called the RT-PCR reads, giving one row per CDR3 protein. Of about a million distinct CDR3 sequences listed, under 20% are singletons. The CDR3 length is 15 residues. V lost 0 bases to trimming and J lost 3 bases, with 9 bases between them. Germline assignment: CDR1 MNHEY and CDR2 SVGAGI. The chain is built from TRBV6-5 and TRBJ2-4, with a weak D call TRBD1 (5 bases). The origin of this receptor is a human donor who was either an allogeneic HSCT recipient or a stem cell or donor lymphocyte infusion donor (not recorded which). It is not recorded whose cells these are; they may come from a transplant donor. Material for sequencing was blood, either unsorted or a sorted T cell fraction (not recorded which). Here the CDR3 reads CASSYSDSRKNIQYF. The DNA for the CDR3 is TGTGCCAGCAGTTACTCTGACAGCCGCAAAAACATTCAGTACTTC.